Described below is a single TCR beta chain sequence and its context. Its antigen has not been determined. No much larger clone is present one base from it, and per-base qualities are unavailable. This specimen's treatment or condition label, interpreted: oral pan-JAK inhibitor, 5-10 mg twice daily. From alopecia areata patients, peripheral blood was collected along with lesional scalp punch biopsies. After PBMCs were isolated by density centrifugation and stained for CD3, CD4 and CD8, a FACSAria was used to sort CD4+ and CD8+ T cells. Library creation used the immunoSEQ multiplex PCR assay. For TCR sequencing, RNA was extracted from every sample and reverse transcribed into cDNA to serve as template. First-strand cDNA was synthesized using SuperScript III with a 2:1 mix of oligo-dT and random hexamers. A synthetic immune receptor repertoire was used to measure amplification bias, and any remaining bias was corrected computationally. The paper's data handling went like this. Raw reads were preprocessed to remove errors, and CDR3 was defined according to IMGT conventions as the region from the conserved cysteine to phenylalanine. Clonality was computed by normalizing Shannon entropy by log2 of the number of productive unique TCRs and subtracting the result from 1. Scalp TCRbeta sequences were cross-referenced with sorted blood CD4 and CD8 repertoires so that the CD4 or CD8 identity of scalp clones could be inferred. TCRdb retrieved this table from immuneACCESS and kept in-frame rearrangements only. Not all clones are present; in checked studies, unresolved V genes account for under half, and no reason is known for the remainder. The V and J calls and clone size were taken over from that table, and D and trimming were inferred from the DNA. The sample table records under 130,000 clones; about nine tenths of these occur just once. Jointly, the top ten make up approximately 12% of the sample.

According to the germline V gene (reference sequence), CDR1 reads SGHNT and CDR2 reads YYREEE. The cysteine opens and the phenylalanine closes a CDR3 of 11 amino acids. Kept here is only the CDR3 DNA, which spans 33 bases and is read in frame from base 1. Between the V and J ends, shortened by 6 bases and 7 bases respectively, the junction contains 8 bases. This sample is drawn from a study of CD8+ T cells in alopecia areata listed by TCRdb under 2018. The study in broad terms: The treated patients took part in an open-label pilot trial in which moderate-to-severe alopecia areata was treated with oral tofacitinib at 5 to 10 mg twice daily. TCRbeta CDR3 regions were amplified by immunoSEQ multiplex PCR using 35 Vbeta forward and 13 Jbeta reverse primers. For the treated patients, the SALT score, which quantifies what percentage of scalp surface area is affected, served as the measure of disease severity. Tofacitinib was administered for 6 to 18 months, and 6 months of follow-up off drug were then conducted to assess delayed response and recurrence. RNA was extracted with the PAXgene miRNA kit for fixed scalp, the miRNeasy kit for PBMCs, and the RNeasy kit for mouse skin. To study T cell clonal expansion in alopecia areata, the researchers applied high-throughput TCRbeta sequencing to both the C3H/HeJ mouse model and human patients. Clonality in the scalp was compared among normal scalp (n=4), patchy alopecia areata scalp (n=8), and alopecia totalis/universalis scalp (n=8). Scalp tissue and sorted CD4+ and CD8+ peripheral blood T cells from patchy and totalis/universalis alopecia areata patients and from healthy controls were covered by human TCRbeta sequencing. Patients on tofacitinib were biopsied at baseline and after 4 and 24 weeks of treatment, and several of the patients also had a later scalp biopsy. What the work shows at the level of the full study, not this receptor alone: Unlike mouse skin, where gammadelta T cells dominate, normal human skin contains resident alphabeta T cells that get sequenced too, which complicates analysis of the scalp TCR repertoire. Compared with normal scalp, lesional scalp had higher clonality and more expanded CD8+ clones, particularly in alopecia totalis/universalis, a pattern that suggests antigenic drive. Scalp clonality and the number of expanded CD8+ clones among the top 100 scalp clones were significantly decreased by tofacitinib. The treated cohort was small, with a single nonresponder, so links between baseline CD8+ expansion and response need larger studies. During tofacitinib treatment, many expanded lesional clones remained in scalp and blood, and this persistence may partly explain relapse after treatment is stopped. Compared with mice, TCR sequences shared between patients were less clear, possibly partly because of HLA diversity across the patient population.

The chain uses TRBV5-4 and TRBJ2-1, with the D gene not clear enough to name. The sample consisted of CD8+ T cells sorted from blood, taken between weeks 30 and 35, from a patient treated with tofacitinib. This TCR was recovered from a human donor with alopecia areata. The CDR3: CASKGLNEQFF. In nucleotides, the sequence is TGTGCCAGCAAGGGCCTAAATGAGCAGTTCTTC.